Listed here are 21 T cell receptor beta chains from one sample, sequenced in a study of OX40 agonist ivuxolimab in advanced cancers. The assay was immunoSEQ multiplex PCR, and TCRdb's table has in-frame clones only and misses some. Of more than 25,000 clones listed, approximately 88% are singletons. Sequenced here: CD4+ or CD8+ T cells sorted from blood, sampled in a trial of the OX40 agonist ivuxolimab. These receptors all come from an adult with an advanced solid tumor such as melanoma, head and neck, liver or kidney cancer.

This chain links TRBV5-1 with TRBJ2-7, with 9 positions matching TRBD2. The J segment lost 0 bases and the V segment lost 0 bases, leaving 1 base of the junction unmatched. This CDR3 contains 15 residues. The V gene's germline CDR1 is SGHRS and CDR2 YFSETQ. This chain's CDR3 is CASSLGREGSYEQYF. CDR3 nucleotide sequence: TGCGCCAGCAGCTTGGGGCGGGAGGGCTCCTACGAGCAGTACTTC. The entire variable domain, with the rest obtained from reference TRBV5-1 and TRBJ2-7, is as follows: KAGVTQTPRYLIKTRGQQVTLSCSPISGHRSVSWYQQTPGQGLQFLFEYFSETQRNKGNFPGRFSGRQFSNSRSEMNVSTLELGDSALYLCASSLGREGSYEQYFGPGTRLTVT.

This sequence joins TRBV27 and TRBJ2-4; the match to TRBD2 covers 7 bases. The germline gives CDR1 MNHEY, CDR2 SMNVEV (reference sequence). This CDR3 has 13 residues. The J segment lost 5 bases and the V segment lost 4 bases, leaving 2 bases of the junction unmatched. The CDR3 DNA sequence: TGTGCCAGCAGTTCCCGGGGGGAAAACATTCAGTACTTC. Translating gives CASSSRGENIQYF.

The chain combines TRBV19 with TRBJ1-2, with D perhaps matching TRBD1 (5 bases). This CDR3 is 14 amino acids long. Germline V gene data show CDR1 as LNHDA and CDR2 as SQIVND (reference sequence). Trimming removed 3 bases at V and 7 bases at J, with 15 bases between. CDR3 amino acids: CASSMVTALSGYTF. Written as DNA, the CDR3 is TGTGCCAGTAGTATGGTGACAGCCTTATCTGGCTACACCTTC. Full variable domain (missing parts from reference TRBV19 and TRBJ1-2): DGGITQSPKYLFRKEGQNVTLSCEQNLNHDAMYWYRQDPGQGLRLIYYSQIVNDFQKGDIAEGYSVSREKKESFPLTVTSAQKNPTAFYLCASSMVTALSGYTFGSGTRLTVV.

This chain joins TRBV9 and TRBJ2-7, with 9 bases aligning to TRBD2. V lost 2 bases and J lost 6; bases outside the gene matches: 3. The CDR3 length is 13 residues. Germline V CDR1 and CDR2: SGDLS, YYNGEE. In DNA form, the CDR3 reads TGTGCCAGCAGCGTTAGCGGGAGTGGCGAGCAGTACTTC. Amino acids: CASSVSGSGEQYF.

This clone was picked up one time. The V and J genes are TRBV7-9 and TRBJ2-7; the match to TRBD1 covers 9 bases. This CDR3 region has 15 residues. Germline V gene sequence: CDR1 SEHNR, CDR2 FQNEAQ (reference sequence). The junction had 7 bases not matched to a gene; V was cut back by 5 bases and J by 2 bases. For the CDR3, the DNA is TGTGCCAGCAGCATACCGGGACAGGGAACCTACGAGCAGTACTTC. Translated: CASSIPGQGTYEQYF. Based on the CDR3 plus reference TRBV7-9 and TRBJ2-7, the full variable domain is DTGVSQNPRHKITKRGQNVTFRCDPISEHNRLYWYRQTLGQGPEFLTYFQNEAQLEKSRLLSDRFSAERPKGSFSTLEIQRTEQGDSAMYLCASSIPGQGTYEQYFGPGTRLTVT.

The V and J genes are TRBV4-2 and TRBJ2-7; possibly TRBD1 for D (6 bases). Trimming left V 7 bases short and J 2 bases short, with 18 bases between. Germline V gene sequence: CDR1 LGHNA, CDR2 YNFKEQ. This CDR3 has 15 amino acids. The CDR3 nucleotides are TGTGCCAGCACCACTCGGGACACAGGGACCTACGAGCAGTACTTC. Amino acids: CASTTRDTGTYEQYF.

This clone occurred a few times. The CDR3: CAWSVGWGQRYNEQFF. The CDR3 DNA reads as TGTGCCTGGAGTGTAGGGTGGGGGCAGCGCTACAATGAGCAGTTCTTC. The chain couples TRBV30 to TRBJ2-1; D is possibly TRBD1 (6 bases). The CDR3 contains 16 residues. The germline V and J ends were trimmed by 0 bases and 3 bases, with 15 bases remaining between them. Germline V lookup: CDR1 GTSNPN, CDR2 SVGIG (reference sequence).

V is TRBV5-4 and J is TRBJ2-2; D call uncertain. V was shortened by 0 bases and J by 7 bases, with 4 bases between the two germline ends. Germline V gives CDR1 SGHNT, CDR2 YYREEE (reference sequence). The CDR3 contains 12 residues. The DNA for the CDR3 is TGTGCCAGCAGCTTGGGATTCGGGGAGCTGTTTTTT. Residues: CASSLGFGELFF.

This sequence joins TRBV12-5 and TRBJ2-5, with D perhaps matching TRBD1 or TRBD2 (7 bases each). Germline-derived CDR1 and CDR2 are LGHNT and FRNRAP. V was trimmed by 8 bases and J by 5 bases, leaving 12 bases between them. The length of the CDR3 is 12 residues. The CDR3 DNA is TGTGCTAGTAGGGAGGGGGCGGAGACCCAGTACTTC. Protein sequence: CASREGAETQYF.

The rearrangement joins TRBV4-1 to TRBJ1-1; the D is unclear. V dropped 4 bases and J dropped 2 bases, with 11 bases sitting between them. CDR1 and CDR2 from the germline V gene are MGHRA and YSYEKL. This CDR3 region has 14 residues. For the CDR3, the DNA is TGCGCCAGCAGCCGTGACCCCGATAACACTGAAGCTTTCTTT. Its protein product is CASSRDPDNTEAFF.

A few counts support this clone. This chain links TRBV10-1 with TRBJ2-1, with 11 nucleotides matching TRBD2. Germline trimming cut 3 bases from V and 10 bases from J; bases unmatched to any gene: 5. The CDR3 sequence is 14 residues long. CDR1 is WNHNN and CDR2 is SYGVQD in the germline V gene (reference sequence). In DNA, the CDR3 is TGCGCCAGCAGTGATCCCGGGACTAGCGGAGAGCAGTTCTTC. Translating it yields CASSDPGTSGEQFF.

The rearrangement links TRBV27 to TRBJ1-3; D perhaps matches TRBD1 (6 bases). Looked up from germline, CDR1 is MNHEY and CDR2 is SMNVEV (reference sequence). The germline V and J ends were trimmed by 5 bases and 1 base, with 18 bases remaining between them. This CDR3 comprises 17 residues. The CDR3 region is CASSPGTRERSGNTIYF. In DNA form, the CDR3 reads TGTGCCAGCAGTCCCGGGACAAGAGAAAGGTCTGGAAACACCATATATTTT.

The J gene is TRBJ2-5, the V gene TRBV7-8; 9 bases are shared with TRBD2. J gave up 5 bases and V 0 bases, and 10 bases lay outside the gene matches. CDR3 length equals 17 residues. Per germline, CDR1 SGHVS and CDR2 FQNEAQ. The CDR3 DNA sequence: TGTGCCAGCAGCTTAGCGCTGACTAGCGGTCCTAGGGAGACCCAGTACTTC. Translation gives CASSLALTSGPRETQYF.

This clone was seen just once. The chain employs TRBV11-1 and TRBJ2-7; no firm D call. This CDR3 comprises 14 residues. Germline CDR1 is SGHAT and CDR2 is FQDESV (reference sequence). V lost 1 base to trimming and J lost 1 base, with 8 bases between them. CDR3 nucleotides: TGTGCCAGCAGCTTAGTGGCTACTTCCTACGAGCAGTACTTC. Translating it yields CASSLVATSYEQYF.

V and J are TRBV27 and TRBJ2-7; 8 nucleotides match TRBD1. CDR1 is MNHEY and CDR2 is SMNVEV in the germline V gene (reference sequence). V lost 2 bases to trimming and J lost 2 bases; unmatched junction nucleotides: 5. This CDR3 is 15 amino acids long. CDR3 nucleotides: TGTGCCAGCAGTTTAGGGACAGGAAGTGCCTACGAGCAGTACTTC. Amino acid sequence: CASSLGTGSAYEQYF.

The chain couples TRBV28 to TRBJ2-1; D is unresolved. CDR3 length: 12 residues. The V gene lost 2 bases and the J gene lost 7 bases, with 6 bases spanning the gap. Germline CDR1 is MDHEN and CDR2 is SYDVKM. CDR3 nucleotide sequence: TGTGCCAGCAGTTTAATAAGTAATGAGCAGTTCTTC. It codes for CASSLISNEQFF.

The chain carries TRBV13 and TRBJ2-7, with D possibly being TRBD1 (6 bases). The CDR3 has 12 amino acids. The germline gives CDR1 PRHDT, CDR2 FYEKMQ (reference sequence). Trimming took 3 bases from V and 7 from J, leaving 10 bases between them. The CDR3 here is CASSLGQREQYF. CDR3 DNA: TGTGCCAGCAGCTTGGGACAAAGGGAGCAGTACTTC.

The chain couples TRBV7-9 to TRBJ2-7, with TRBD2 matching over 7 bases. V lost 4 bases and J lost 5; bases outside the gene matches: 2. The germline V gene has CDR1 SEHNR and CDR2 FQNEAQ (reference sequence). This CDR3 is 12 amino acids long. The CDR3 loop is CASSSTSNEQYF. The CDR3 DNA reads as TGTGCCAGCAGCTCGACTAGCAACGAGCAGTACTTC.

This chain's CDR3 is CASRPNQGDGANVLTF. The CDR3, as DNA: TGTGCCAGCAGACCGAACCAGGGGGATGGGGCCAACGTCCTGACTTTC. The chain carries TRBV5-4 and TRBJ2-6, with 7 positions matching TRBD1. V was pared by 5 bases and J by 3 bases, with 8 bases of the junction left unmatched. The CDR3 spans 16 residues. Germline V CDR1 and CDR2: SGHNT, YYREEE (reference sequence).

V usage is TRBV9 and J usage is TRBJ2-2; D is ambiguous. Trimming cost V 0 bases and J 1 base, with 10 bases left between them. In germline, CDR1 is SGDLS, CDR2 YYNGEE. This CDR3 spans 16 amino acids. The CDR3 region has the DNA TGTGCCAGCAGCGTAGATCGGACGGGGAACACCGGGGAGCTGTTTTTT. As protein: CASSVDRTGNTGELFF.

The V call is TRBV11-2, the J call TRBJ1-1, with D perhaps TRBD1 (5 bases). This CDR3 has 18 amino acids. From germline, CDR1 is SGHAT and CDR2 FQNNGV. V shed 0 bases and J shed 1 base, with 18 bases lying between them. CDR3 amino acids: CASSLDLPTATSNTEAFF. The CDR3 nucleotides read TGTGCCAGCAGCTTAGACCTTCCGACAGCTACATCGAACACTGAAGCTTTCTTT.